The 5 T cell receptor beta chains below all came from one sample that was sequenced in a study of blood T cells in healthy people across ages. For the second PCR, which ran for about 7 to 12 cycles, a sample-barcoded 5' primer and a J-beta primer mix were used. TCRdb analysed the 5' RACE reads with MiXCR anew, one entry per CDR3 protein. The top ten clones hold about a fifth of a sample with about a million distinct CDR3 sequences, roughly 50% of them seen once. Material for sequencing was blood. These receptor sequences come from a woman between 55 and 75 years old in good health.

V is TRBV5-1 and J is TRBJ2-3, with D perhaps TRBD2 (6 bases). This CDR3 contains 16 residues. The V end was cut by 0 bases, the J end by 6 bases, with 17 bases between. Germline V CDR1 and CDR2: SGHRS, YFSETQ. CDR3 coding DNA: TGCGCCAGCAGCTTGGTTGCGGCGGGACCGGCCGATACGCAGTATTTT. This gives the protein CASSLVAAGPADTQYF.

CDR3 in DNA: TGTGCTAGTGGTGGAACTAGCGGGAACTACAATGAGCAGTTCTTC. Its protein product is CASGGTSGNYNEQFF. The chain recombines TRBV12-5 with TRBJ2-1; TRBD2 matches at 10 bases. The germline CDR1 and CDR2 sequences are LGHNT and FRNRAP. This CDR3 has 15 amino acids. V lost 5 bases, J lost 3 bases, and 4 bases stayed unmatched.

This clonotype was counted between two and nine times. The gene calls are TRBV7-2 and TRBJ1-2; tentative D call: TRBD1 (5 bases). Germline V lookup: CDR1 SGHTA, CDR2 FQGNSA. V lost 1 base, J lost 7 bases, and 13 bases lay in between. The CDR3 length is 14 residues. The CDR3 sequence is CASSLVGGMFGYTF. The CDR3 bases are TGTGCCAGCAGCTTAGTGGGGGGGATGTTTGGCTACACCTTC. The complete variable domain, with remaining parts taken from reference TRBV7-2 and TRBJ1-2, reads GAGVSQSPSNKVTEKGKDVELRCDPISGHTALYWYRQSLGQGLEFLIYFQGNSAPDKSGLPSDRFSAERTGGSVSTLTIQRTQQEDSAVYLCASSLVGGMFGYTFGSGTRLTVV.

A word on this clonotype: One end of the junction fails to match germline, which may point to a read error. The chain is built from TRBV27 and TRBJ2-1; 7 bases are a match to TRBD2. The germline gives CDR1 MNHEY, CDR2 SMNVEV (reference sequence). The CDR3 runs 19 residues. In nucleotides, the CDR3 is TGTACCAGCTCCTTTGATGGACCCTGGATAGGGGAGGGCCAAAATGAGCAGTTCTTC. It specifies CTSSFDGPWIGEGQNEQFF.

The V and J genes are TRBV29-1 and TRBJ1-1; 9 bases agree with TRBD1. V was pared by 6 bases and J by 0 bases, with 5 bases of the junction left unmatched. This CDR3 spans 14 amino acids. Per germline, CDR1 SQVTM and CDR2 ANQGSEA. Here the CDR3 DNA reads TGCAGCGTAAGGACAGGGGCGGTGAACACTGAAGCTTTCTTT. This sequence encodes CSVRTGAVNTEAFF.